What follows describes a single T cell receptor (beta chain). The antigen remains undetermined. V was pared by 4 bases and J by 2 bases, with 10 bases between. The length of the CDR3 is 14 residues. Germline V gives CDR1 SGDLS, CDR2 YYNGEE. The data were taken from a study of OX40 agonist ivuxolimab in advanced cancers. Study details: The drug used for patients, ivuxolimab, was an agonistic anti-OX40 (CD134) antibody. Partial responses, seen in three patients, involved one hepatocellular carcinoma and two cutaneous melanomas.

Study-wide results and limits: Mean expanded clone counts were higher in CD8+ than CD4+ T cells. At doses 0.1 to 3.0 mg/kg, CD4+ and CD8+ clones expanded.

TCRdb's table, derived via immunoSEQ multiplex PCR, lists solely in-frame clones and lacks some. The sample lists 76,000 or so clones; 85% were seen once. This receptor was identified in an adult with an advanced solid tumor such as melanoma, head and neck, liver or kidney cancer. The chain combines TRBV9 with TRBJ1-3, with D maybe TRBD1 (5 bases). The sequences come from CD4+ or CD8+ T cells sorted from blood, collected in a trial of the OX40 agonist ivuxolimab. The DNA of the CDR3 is TGTGCCAGCAGCTCCGGGACGGCTGGAAACACCATATATTTT. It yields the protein CASSSGTAGNTIYF.